A single sample is the source of the 3 T cell receptor beta chains below, sequenced in a study of blood T cell repertoires in COVID-19. Only in-frame clones appear in the TCRdb table, and some are missing; sequencing was by immunoSEQ multiplex PCR. The data show about 300,000 clones, approximately 90% seen once. The sequencing sample was made of peripheral blood. These receptors originate from a man between 40 and 49 years old with acute or convalescent COVID-19.

This chain joins TRBV14 and TRBJ2-7; 10 bases are a match to TRBD1. The CDR3 is made up of 15 amino acids. Germline values: CDR1 SGHDN, CDR2 FVKESK. Trimming cost V 4 bases and J 3 bases; bases outside gene matches: 6. CDR3 residues: CASSRAGQGLYEQYF. CDR3 sequence (DNA): TGTGCCAGCAGCCGCGCGGGACAGGGGCTCTACGAGCAGTACTTC.

This clone was seen once. The chain joins TRBV7-6 to TRBJ1-3, with a weak D call TRBD1 (6 bases). CDR1 and CDR2 (germline): SGHVS, FNYEAQ. V dropped 5 bases and J dropped 4 bases, with 18 bases sitting between them. The length of the CDR3 is 16 residues. As DNA, the CDR3 is TGTGCCAGCAGCCAGCCGACAGGCGACTCGGGAAACACCATATATTTT. This translates into CASSQPTGDSGNTIYF.

V usage is TRBV20-1 and J usage is TRBJ1-4, with D unclear. The germline V gene encodes CDR1 DFQATT and CDR2 SNEGSKA (reference sequence). This CDR3 contains 15 residues. Trimming took off 3 bases at V and 1 base at J, with 12 bases between the two ends. The CDR3 DNA is TGCAGTGCTAGTAGAGCACGAGGAACTAATGAAAAACTGTTTTTT. It yields the protein CSASRARGTNEKLFF.